Following are 21 T cell receptor beta chains from one sample sequenced in a study of control samples from healthy donors and cancer patients. The repertoire was sequenced with immunoSEQ multiplex PCR; TCRdb's copy has only in-frame clones and lacks some. The profile shows roughly 76,000 clones, 94% of them singletons. The sample consisted of blood. These TCRs come from a woman younger than 30 in good health.

This clone was detected only once. V is TRBV28 and J is TRBJ2-7; 11 positions match TRBD2. Germline CDR1 is MDHEN and CDR2 is SYDVKM. CDR3 length equals 17 residues. V dropped 6 bases and J dropped 6; count of bases not matched to a gene: 16. The CDR3 DNA sequence: TGTGCCAGCAGCCACCGCGGGCTAGCGGGAGGATTGGGCGAGCAGTACTTC. It is translated as CASSHRGLAGGLGEQYF.

Written as DNA, the CDR3 is TGCAGCGTTGTTACTAGCGGTACCTACGAGCAGTACTTC. Residues: CSVVTSGTYEQYF. This chain connects TRBV29-1 to TRBJ2-7; 8 bases match TRBD2. Germline-derived CDR1 and CDR2 are SQVTM and ANQGSEA. The CDR3 totals 13 residues. Trimming took 4 bases from V and 2 from J; bases not matched to a gene: 4.

This sequence joins TRBV4-1 and TRBJ1-1; D is ambiguous. The CDR3 consists of 13 residues. Germline assignment: CDR1 MGHRA and CDR2 YSYEKL. V was shortened by 6 bases and J by 7 bases, with 15 bases between the two germline ends. The chain's CDR3 is CASRHAAVGEAFF. CDR3 bases: TGCGCCAGCAGGCACGCCGCGGTTGGTGAAGCTTTCTTT.

This clone was recorded only once. The chain uses TRBV5-1 and TRBJ2-6; 12 bases align to TRBD2. CDR3 length: 19 amino acids. Trimming took 3 bases from V and 1 from J; bases not matched to a gene: 8. Germline assignment: CDR1 SGHRS and CDR2 YFSETQ. The CDR3 sequence is CASSWVGTSGFSGANVLTF. The CDR3 DNA is TGCGCCAGCAGCTGGGTAGGGACTAGCGGGTTTTCTGGGGCCAACGTCCTGACTTTC.

V usage is TRBV28 and J usage is TRBJ1-1; D is unclear. The CDR3 loop spans 12 amino acids. Germline CDR1 is MDHEN and CDR2 is SYDVKM. V was trimmed by 6 bases and J by 9 bases, leaving 14 bases between them. The CDR3 region has the DNA TGTGCCAGCAGACTCCGCACCGGTAAAGCTTTCTTT. Protein product: CASRLRTGKAFF.

The chain carries TRBV12-3 or TRBV12-4 and TRBJ1-2; D unresolved. The CDR3 loop spans 13 amino acids. Trimming took 5 bases from V and 8 from J, leaving 15 bases between them. In DNA, the CDR3 is TGTGCCAGCAGTCTTCAGCCGGAGGAAGGCTACACCTTC. Its translation is CASSLQPEEGYTF.

The rearrangement joins TRBV19 to TRBJ1-5; no definite D call. The germline V and J ends were trimmed by 1 base and 2 bases, with 12 bases remaining between them. CDR3 size: 16 residues. CDR1 and CDR2 (germline): LNHDA, SQIVND (reference sequence). DNA of the CDR3: TGTGCCAGTAGTATAGTCCGCAATAGGGGCAATCAGCCCCAGCATTTT. Its translation is CASSIVRNRGNQPQHF.

The chain combines TRBV19 with TRBJ2-2, with 8 bases fitting TRBD1. J gave up 1 base and V 0 bases, and 1 base lay outside the gene matches. Germline V gene sequence: CDR1 LNHDA, CDR2 SQIVND (reference sequence). The CDR3 covers 16 residues. The CDR3 reads CASSIEGTGNTGELFF. The CDR3 nucleotides read TGTGCCAGTAGTATAGAAGGGACAGGGAACACCGGGGAGCTGTTTTTT.

The rearrangement links TRBV6-6 to TRBJ2-1, with no clear D. This CDR3 spans 13 amino acids. The ends were cut back, 6 bases at V and 5 bases at J, with 11 bases in the middle. The germline CDR1 and CDR2 sequences are MNHNY and SVGAGI (reference sequence). CDR3 amino acids: CASSSFLDNEQFF. CDR3 bases: TGTGCCAGCAGCTCCTTCTTAGACAATGAGCAGTTCTTC.

This chain links TRBV5-4 with TRBJ2-2; TRBD1 matches at 10 bases. This CDR3 has 16 amino acids. The ends lost 4 bases at V and 4 bases at J; junction bases unmatched: 7. CDR1 and CDR2 (germline): SGHNT, YYREEE (reference sequence). The CDR3 DNA reads as TGTGCCAGCAGCCCCGGTCGGACAGGGGGCACCGGGGAGCTGTTTTTT. Its translation: CASSPGRTGGTGELFF.

The chain recombines TRBV12-3 or TRBV12-4 with TRBJ2-1, with a tentative D call TRBD1 (5 bases). The ends were cut back, 5 bases at V and 12 bases at J, with 11 bases in the middle. This CDR3 contains 11 residues. CDR3 sequence (DNA): TGTGCCAGCAGTATGGACATTCTGCAGTTCTTC. As protein: CASSMDILQFF.

The rearrangement joins TRBV25-1 to TRBJ1-4; D may be TRBD1 (5 bases). V lost 7 bases and J 7 bases, leaving 16 bases between the germline ends. Looked up from germline, CDR1 is MGHDK and CDR2 is SYGVNS. This CDR3 comprises 14 residues. In DNA, the CDR3 is TGTGCCAGCAATCCGAGGGGAATGGGTGAAAAACTGTTTTTT. Encoded protein: CASNPRGMGEKLFF.

CDR3 loop: CASSPGGAGEQYF. DNA for the CDR3: TGTGCCAGCAGTCCAGGGGGCGCGGGGGAGCAGTACTTC. This rearrangement joins TRBV27 to TRBJ2-7; 8 bases map to TRBD1. The ends lost 5 bases at V and 7 bases at J; junction bases unmatched: 7. In germline, CDR1 is MNHEY, CDR2 SMNVEV (reference sequence). The CDR3 totals 13 residues.

This clone has only one observation. The chain uses TRBV28 and TRBJ2-2; possible D gene TRBD1, 5 bases. CDR1 MDHEN and CDR2 SYDVKM come from the germline V gene. Deletions cut 2 bases from V and 7 bases from J, with 14 bases between. The CDR3 has 15 amino acids. The CDR3 reads CASSLVGQGVGELFF. The CDR3 DNA reads as TGTGCCAGCAGTTTAGTCGGTCAGGGCGTCGGGGAGCTGTTTTTT.

The J gene is TRBJ2-5, the V gene TRBV9, with D uncertain. The CDR3 length is 13 residues. Germline V lookup: CDR1 SGDLS, CDR2 YYNGEE. Trimming shortened V by 0 bases and J by 5 bases, and 8 bases separated the two germline ends. CDR3 residues: CASSVGRWETQYF. In nucleotides, the CDR3 is TGTGCCAGCAGCGTAGGACGGTGGGAGACCCAGTACTTC. Full variable domain (rest looked up from reference TRBV9 and TRBJ2-5): DSGVTQTPKHLITATGQRVTLRCSPRSGDLSVYWYQQSLDQGLQFLIQYYNGEERAKGNILERFSAQQFPDLHSELNLSSLELGDSALYFCASSVGRWETQYFGPGTRLLVL.

The chain recombines TRBV7-9 with TRBJ2-5; either TRBD1 or TRBD2 may supply D (5 bases each). The CDR3 consists of 16 residues. Germline values: CDR1 SEHNR, CDR2 FQNEAQ (reference sequence). Trimming took 2 bases from V and 4 from J, leaving 17 bases between them. This chain's CDR3 is CASSLYGGISVETQYF. The CDR3 DNA reads as TGTGCCAGCAGCTTATATGGGGGAATCTCTGTAGAGACCCAGTACTTC.

The CDR3 reads CASSVARDRVSGYTF. The CDR3 DNA follows: TGTGCCAGCAGTGTCGCCCGGGACAGGGTCTCTGGCTACACCTTC. The genes are TRBV28 and TRBJ1-2, with 9 bases matching TRBD1. CDR1 is MDHEN and CDR2 is SYDVKM in the germline V gene. This CDR3 region has 15 residues. Trimming removed 5 bases from V and 7 bases from J; junction bases left unmatched: 11.

The chain couples TRBV11-1 to TRBJ1-1; D possibly corresponds to TRBD1 (5 bases). The CDR3 consists of 14 residues. The ends were cut back, 1 base at V and 5 bases at J, with 11 bases in the middle. Germline assignment: CDR1 SGHAT and CDR2 FQDESV (reference sequence). The CDR3 DNA follows: TGTGCCAGCAGCTTAGGTCCAGGGCGGACTGAAGCTTTCTTT. Translation gives CASSLGPGRTEAFF.

The chain combines TRBV11-2 with TRBJ2-5; 9 bases fit TRBD2. Trimming removed 5 bases from V and 5 bases from J; junction bases left unmatched: 12. Germline loops: CDR1 SGHAT, CDR2 FQNNGV. The CDR3 loop spans 16 amino acids. The CDR3 nucleotides read TGTGCCAGCAGCCCCCGCGGGGGGGCGCTGGGGGAGACCCAGTACTTC. It translates to CASSPRGGALGETQYF.

The chain recombines TRBV6-1 with TRBJ2-1; D call uncertain. Trimming took off 2 bases at V and 1 base at J, with 12 bases between the two ends. Germline CDR1 is MNHNS and CDR2 is SASEGT. The CDR3 sequence is 16 residues long. The CDR3, as DNA: TGTGCCAGCAGTGAATTGACGGGTGGGTCCTACAATGAGCAGTTCTTC. Residues: CASSELTGGSYNEQFF.

The CDR3: CASSPSDKTQYF. The CDR3 DNA sequence: TGTGCCAGCTCACCTAGCGACAAGACCCAGTACTTC. V usage is TRBV18 and J usage is TRBJ2-5; D is possibly TRBD2 (5 bases). Germline CDR1 KGHSH, CDR2 LQKENI. The CDR3 is 12 residues long. The V and J ends lost 3 bases and 6 bases respectively, with 8 bases between them.